Sequencing of this T cell receptor beta chain was carried out in a study of blood T cell repertoires in COVID-19. Profiling relied on immunoSEQ multiplex PCR, and the TCRdb table lists in-frame clones only, not all of them. The sample lists some 46,000 clones; approximately 88% were seen once. The length of the CDR3 is 13 residues. V lost 1 base, J lost 10 bases, and 13 bases lay in between. CDR1 is SGHTA and CDR2 is FQGNSA in the germline V gene. The sequence derives from a man aged 50-59 years with acute or convalescent COVID-19. What was sequenced was peripheral blood. The genes are TRBV7-2 and TRBJ1-1, with D perhaps TRBD1 (6 bases). The DNA for the CDR3 is TGTGCCAGCAGCTTAGATGGAGCAGGGGCAGCTTTCTTT. Translation gives CASSLDGAGAAFF. The variable domain in full, completed from reference TRBV7-2 and TRBJ1-1, reads GAGVSQSPSNKVTEKGKDVELRCDPISGHTALYWYRQSLGQGLEFLIYFQGNSAPDKSGLPSDRFSAERTGGSVSTLTIQRTQQEDSAVYLCASSLDGAGAAFFGQGTRLTVV.